This T cell receptor beta chain emerged from a study of blood T cell repertoires in COVID-19. Study background: Italy, Spain and the United States were the sources of the convalescent and acute COVID-19 samples. T cells, B-cell-depleted T cells, or PBMCs provided the cDNA or gDNA that served as material.

Original processing notes: Nucleated cell counts were estimated from reference gene primer amplification. Profiling relied on immunoSEQ multiplex PCR, and the TCRdb table lists in-frame clones only, not all of them. That table supplies the V and J calls and clone size; D and trimming were determined from the DNA. The sample has about 300,000 clones; about 84% are singletons. The germline CDR1 and CDR2 sequences are MGHRA and YSYEKL. Trimming removed 4 bases at V and 3 bases at J, with 13 bases between. This CDR3 is built from 15 residues. The chain has TRBV4-1 and TRBJ2-1; the D gene is possibly TRBD2 (6 bases). Sequenced input: peripheral blood. This TCR came from a woman in her fifties or sixties with acute or convalescent COVID-19. The CDR3 sequence: CASSRRDSYYNEQFF. The CDR3 DNA sequence: TGCGCCAGCAGCCGTAGGGACTCATACTACAATGAGCAGTTCTTC.